The following is a T cell receptor beta chain sequence with its context. The method was immunoSEQ multiplex PCR; TCRdb's version includes in-frame clones alone and lacks a portion of them. The profile shows some 60,000 clones, 91% of them singletons. The record originates from a study of T cell changes during pregnancy in multiple sclerosis. Germline V lookup: CDR1 SGHDN, CDR2 FVKESK. V lost 1 base, J lost 2 bases, and 11 bases lay in between. The CDR3 has 15 amino acids. Sequenced here: peripheral blood, sampled after pregnancy. The rearrangement links TRBV14 to TRBJ1-1, with D perhaps TRBD1 (5 bases). The clonotype was recovered from a female donor in good health, enrolled as a control in a pregnancy study. CDR3 residues: CASSQVPGGNTEAFF. The DNA of the CDR3 is TGTGCCAGCAGCCAAGTGCCCGGGGGTAACACTGAAGCTTTCTTT.